Following are 10 T cell receptor beta chains from one sample sequenced in a study of blood T cells in healthy people across ages. Sample-barcoded 5' priming and a J-beta primer mix drove a second PCR of about 6 to 12 cycles. TCRdb fed the 5' RACE reads into MiXCR, producing one record per CDR3 protein. This sample carries some 1.4 million distinct CDR3 sequences, about 43% of them seen once, and the ten largest clones take under 8%. The sample consisted of blood. These receptors all stem from a young woman in good health.

There are a few counts of this clonotype. The chain combines TRBV5-5 with TRBJ1-2; TRBD1 aligns across 11 bases. The germline V gene encodes CDR1 SGHKS and CDR2 YYEKEE (reference sequence). With 7 bases clipped from V and 5 bases from J, the junction kept 7 bases outside the gene matches. The CDR3 loop spans 14 amino acids. The CDR3 loop is CASGGTGGSYGYTF. DNA of the CDR3: TGTGCCAGCGGCGGGACAGGGGGTAGTTATGGCTACACCTTC.

This clonotype was seen a few times. The V gene is TRBV9, the J gene TRBJ2-3, with TRBD1 matching over 8 bases. The CDR3 length is 16 residues. CDR1 is SGDLS and CDR2 is YYNGEE in the germline V gene. V shed 2 bases, J shed 1 base, and the junction held 6 bases outside the gene matches. CDR3 in amino acids: CASSVLGQEGTDTQYF. The CDR3 DNA is TGTGCCAGCAGCGTCCTGGGACAGGAGGGCACAGATACGCAGTATTTT.

This clonotype was observed a few times. The chain couples TRBV10-3 to TRBJ2-5; TRBD2 matches at 7 bases. V lost 4 bases to trimming and J lost 3 bases; unmatched junction nucleotides: 8. From germline, CDR1 is ENHRY and CDR2 SYGVKD. This CDR3 has 15 residues. In nucleotides, the CDR3 is TGTGCCATCAGTGCGGGGGGACTTAATAAAGAGACCCAGTACTTC. Translation: CAISAGGLNKETQYF.

The chain employs TRBV20-1 and TRBJ2-1; a weak D match, TRBD2 (6 bases). CDR3 length: 14 amino acids. With 6 bases removed from V and 6 bases from J, the gap between germline ends came to 18 bases. Germline V gene lookup returns CDR1 DFQATT and CDR2 SNEGSKA (reference sequence). The CDR3 region is CSAGSGPGRNEQFF. In DNA form, the CDR3 reads TGCAGTGCCGGGAGCGGCCCGGGCCGCAATGAGCAGTTCTTC.

In this sample, this clonotype turned up a few times. The rearrangement links TRBV20-1 to TRBJ1-1; D not resolved. Trimming left V 3 bases short and J 7 bases short, with 9 bases between. The germline gives CDR1 DFQATT, CDR2 SNEGSKA (reference sequence). This CDR3 comprises 11 residues. The CDR3 is CSARWRDEAFF. DNA of the CDR3: TGCAGTGCTAGGTGGAGGGATGAAGCTTTCTTT.

This chain joins TRBV9 and TRBJ2-1, with 10 bases aligning to TRBD2. The ends lost 1 base at V and 10 bases at J; junction bases unmatched: 8. The CDR3 is made up of 15 amino acids. Germline CDR1 reads SGDLS; CDR2 reads YYNGEE. As DNA, the CDR3 is TGTGCCAGCAGCGTAACTAGCGGGAAGGGTGGCGAGCAGTTCTTC. This encodes CASSVTSGKGGEQFF.

The chain uses TRBV12-3 or TRBV12-4 and TRBJ1-3, with D uncertain. Deletions cut 5 bases from V and 1 base from J, with 18 bases between. The CDR3 contains 17 residues. CDR3 region: CASSPVWMLTSGNTIYF. For the CDR3, the DNA is TGTGCCAGCAGTCCGGTCTGGATGTTAACGTCTGGAAACACCATATATTTT.

The table lists this clonotype with many counts. This chain links TRBV12-3 or TRBV12-4 with TRBJ2-3; D unclear. Between the trimmed V and J ends, which lost 6 bases and 5 bases, there was a span of 6 bases. The CDR3 consists of 11 residues. CDR3 loop: CASSPKDTQYF. The CDR3, as DNA: TGTGCCAGCAGCCCAAAAGATACGCAGTATTTT.

This rearrangement joins TRBV6-6 to TRBJ2-1, with D tentatively TRBD1 (5 bases). V shed 2 bases and J shed 9 bases, with 11 bases lying between them. This CDR3 has 13 residues. CDR1 and CDR2 from the germline V gene are MNHNY and SVGAGI (reference sequence). As DNA, the CDR3 is TGTGCCAGCAGTTACAGCAGGGATTCTGAGCAGTTCTTC. Protein product: CASSYSRDSEQFF.

With regard to this clonotype: A read error is possible here, since a much larger clone lies one base away. This CDR3 reads CSVKIDEQFF. As DNA, the CDR3 is TGCAGTGTTAAAATCGATGAGCAGTTCTTC. J is TRBJ2-1 and V is TRBV20-1; D is unresolved. In germline, CDR1 is DFQATT, CDR2 SNEGSKA (reference sequence). Trimming left V 7 bases short and J 8 bases short, with 9 bases between. There are 10 residues in the CDR3.